This paragraph reports one TCR beta chain. Antigen specificity is unknown. V shed 0 bases and J 15 bases; nucleotides not matched to a gene: 5. There are 12 residues in the CDR3. Germline loops: CDR1 MDHEN, CDR2 SYDVKM. Researchers built TCR beta libraries using quantitative 5'-RACE with molecular barcodes. TCRdb re-called the 5' RACE reads through MiXCR, storing one row per CDR3 protein. Of 20,000 to 25,000 distinct CDR3 sequences in the sample, roughly 13% are singletons; the top ten hold about 35%. The data are from a study of CD8 T cells in ankylosing spondylitis. Overall study findings and caveats: Previously reported in reactive arthritis synovial fluid and blood were some of the motif variants.

Specimen: blood. The TCR sequence derives from a male donor with ankylosing spondylitis or in good health (not recorded which). The chain is built from TRBV28 and TRBJ2-1, with 7 bases identical to TRBD2. CDR3 sequence reads: CASSLWASGPFF. CDR3 nucleotides: TGTGCCAGCAGTTTATGGGCTAGCGGCCCGTTCTTC. The entire variable domain, with the rest obtained from reference TRBV28 and TRBJ2-1, is as follows: DVKVTQSSRYLVKRTGEKVFLECVQDMDHENMFWYRQDPGLGLRLIYFSYDVKMKEKGDIPEGYSVSREKKERFSLILESASTNQTSMYLCASSLWASGPFFGPGTRLTVL.